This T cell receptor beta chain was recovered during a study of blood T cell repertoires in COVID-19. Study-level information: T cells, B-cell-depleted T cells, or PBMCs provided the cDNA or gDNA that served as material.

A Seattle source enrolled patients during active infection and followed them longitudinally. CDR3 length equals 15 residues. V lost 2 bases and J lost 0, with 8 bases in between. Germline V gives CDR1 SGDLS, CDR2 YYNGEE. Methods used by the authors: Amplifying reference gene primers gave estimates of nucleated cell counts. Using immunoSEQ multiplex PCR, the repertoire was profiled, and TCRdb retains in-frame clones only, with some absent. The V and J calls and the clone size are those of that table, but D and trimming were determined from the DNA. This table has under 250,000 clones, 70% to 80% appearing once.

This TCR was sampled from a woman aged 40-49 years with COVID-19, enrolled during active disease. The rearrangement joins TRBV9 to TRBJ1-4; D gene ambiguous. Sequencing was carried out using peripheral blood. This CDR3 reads CASSVGDATNEKLFF. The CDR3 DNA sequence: TGTGCCAGCAGCGTGGGAGATGCAACTAATGAAAAACTGTTTTTT. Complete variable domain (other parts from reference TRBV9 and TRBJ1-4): DSGVTQTPKHLITATGQRVTLRCSPRSGDLSVYWYQQSLDQGLQFLIQYYNGEERAKGNILERFSAQQFPDLHSELNLSSLELGDSALYFCASSVGDATNEKLFFGSGTQLSVL.